A single T cell receptor (beta chain) is shown here with its context. Its antigen is not known. This specimen belongs to a study of cytomegalovirus exposure and HLA in healthy donors. Regarding the study as a whole: Three chains linked to CMV were shown in vitro to be specific for CMV antigens. Whilst most TCR sequences proved rare, a subset of public TCRs occurred across many donors. The TCR clusters that emerged in the first cohort tended, a later analysis found, to co-occur in the approximately 110 validation repertoires. Using the classifier, cytomegalovirus status was reportedly diagnosed with high specificity and sensitivity.

The method was immunoSEQ multiplex PCR; TCRdb's version includes in-frame clones alone and lacks a portion of them. This repertoire shows roughly 330,000 clones, roughly 87% found once; its top ten account for 0.95% to 1.5%. Unmatched junction bases numbered 7, after V lost 5 bases and J lost 5 bases. The CDR3 consists of 16 residues. CDR1 is MDHEN, CDR2 SYDVKM, per germline. The chain recombines TRBV28 with TRBJ1-6, with TRBD1 identical over 9 bases. The TCR sequence derives from a woman aged 30 to 39 in good health and CMV-seropositive. Sequencing was performed on PBMCs. The CDR3 sequence: CASSPGTGSNNSPLHF. The CDR3, as DNA: TGTGCCAGCAGTCCCGGGACAGGGTCGAATAATTCACCCCTCCACTTT.